This T cell receptor beta chain stems from a study of T-cell reconstitution after alpha-beta-depleted transplantation in children. Study findings and constraints: Reportedly, alpha-beta T cells present about two months post-transplant originated from several hundred expanded clones of graft origin. Surviving recipient T cells and thymic progenitors produced the high day-60 TCRbeta diversity seen in some patients.

Unique molecular identifiers were built into the TCRbeta library. MiXCR, applied by TCRdb to the PCR reads, yields one record per CDR3 protein. Here the sample spans approximately 630,000 distinct CDR3 sequences, 10% to 15% being singletons. V was cut by 0 bases and J by 10 bases, with 11 bases left in between. This CDR3 region has 13 residues. CDR1 and CDR2 from the germline V gene are SGHRS and YFSETQ. This clonotype was seen at least ten times. What it recognizes is unknown. The source is a girl aged 2 to 9 with congenital amegakaryocytic thrombocytopenia, due to receive a stem cell transplant. The chain is built from TRBV5-1 and TRBJ2-1; D is unclear. This material consisted of PBMCs, taken before TCRalphabeta/CD19-depleted stem cell transplant. CDR3 bases: TGCGCCAGCAGCTTGGCCATGGAGACAGAGCAGTTCTTC. Protein sequence: CASSLAMETEQFF.